This T cell receptor beta chain came from a study of response to subunit inactivated influenza vaccine (dated by TCRdb to 2016 to 2019). Some background on the complete study: Deep quantitative profiling of the T cell receptor repertoire was used in the study to follow responses to a trivalent subunit inactivated influenza vaccine. Summary of the overall study and its limitations: It was suggested by the authors that each seasonal influenza vaccination may recruit only a limited number of new T cells.

Inclusive of the bounding cysteine and phenylalanine, the CDR3 is 14 residues long. Of the read, only the CDR3 DNA is kept; its 42 bases are in frame from base 1. The germline V and J ends show losses of 5 bases and 1 base respectively, and no gene match explains 1 base of the junction. With respect to this clonotype: The specificity of this receptor is unknown. No much larger clonotype is one base removed from it; base qualities were not supplied.

The library relied on RT-PCR. The run used an Illumina HiSeq 2500. TCRdb passed the public sequencing reads through fastp at Q25 and MiXCR, retaining productive beta sequences. Duplicate CDR3 protein sequences are folded into a single record with the most common DNA and genes. In all, the sample holds approximately 290,000 distinct CDR3 sequences, and over 20% of those were seen once. Jointly, the top ten make up 10% of the sample. The chain employs TRBV12-3 or TRBV12-4 and TRBJ1-1, and 10 junctional nucleotides match TRBD1. The sequences come from PBMCs from blood, collected approximately 22 months after vaccination. The TCR was taken from a man aged 45 to 75 who received an inactivated influenza vaccine. Donor details come from another sample of the same person, matched by shared clones. In nucleotide form, the sequence is TGTGCCAGCAGTGACAGGGGGCGGAACACTGAAGCTTTCTTT. This is translated as CASSDRGRNTEAFF.